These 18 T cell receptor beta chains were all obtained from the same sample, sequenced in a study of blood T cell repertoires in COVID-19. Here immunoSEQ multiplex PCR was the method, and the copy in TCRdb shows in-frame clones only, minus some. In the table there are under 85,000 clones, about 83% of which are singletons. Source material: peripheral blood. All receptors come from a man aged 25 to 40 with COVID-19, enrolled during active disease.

As DNA, the CDR3 is TGTGCCAGCAGCGAGGGTAGCGGCCTCGGCAATGAGCAGTTCTTC. Translated, it gives CASSEGSGLGNEQFF. The V and J genes are TRBV9 and TRBJ2-1, with TRBD2 as a possible D gene (6 bases). With 3 bases removed from V and 6 bases from J, the gap between germline ends came to 16 bases. Germline V gene data show CDR1 as SGDLS and CDR2 as YYNGEE. CDR3 length: 15 residues.

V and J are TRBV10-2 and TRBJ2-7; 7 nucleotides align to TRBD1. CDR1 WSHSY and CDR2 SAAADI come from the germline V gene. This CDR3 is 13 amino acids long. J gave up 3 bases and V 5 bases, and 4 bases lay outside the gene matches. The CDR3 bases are TGCGCCAGCAGTCCGGGACAGATCTACGAGCAGTACTTC. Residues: CASSPGQIYEQYF.

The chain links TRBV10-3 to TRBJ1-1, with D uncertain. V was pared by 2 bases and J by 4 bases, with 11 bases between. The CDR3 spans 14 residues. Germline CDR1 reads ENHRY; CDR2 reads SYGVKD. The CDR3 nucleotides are TGTGCCATCAGTGAGCGGGATGCGGGCACTGAAGCTTTCTTT. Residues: CAISERDAGTEAFF.

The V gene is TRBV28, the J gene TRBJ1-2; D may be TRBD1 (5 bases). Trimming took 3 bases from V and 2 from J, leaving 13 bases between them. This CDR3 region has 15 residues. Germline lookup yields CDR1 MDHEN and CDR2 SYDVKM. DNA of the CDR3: TGTGCCAGCAGTTTGGGGGGGGTCGTCAACTATGGCTACACCTTC. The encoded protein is CASSLGGVVNYGYTF.

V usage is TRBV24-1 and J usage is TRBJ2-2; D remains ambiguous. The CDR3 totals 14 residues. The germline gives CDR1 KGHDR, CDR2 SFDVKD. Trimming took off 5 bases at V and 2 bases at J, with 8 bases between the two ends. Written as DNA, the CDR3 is TGTGCCACCAGTGGAGGAATAAACACCGGGGAGCTGTTTTTT. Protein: CATSGGINTGELFF.

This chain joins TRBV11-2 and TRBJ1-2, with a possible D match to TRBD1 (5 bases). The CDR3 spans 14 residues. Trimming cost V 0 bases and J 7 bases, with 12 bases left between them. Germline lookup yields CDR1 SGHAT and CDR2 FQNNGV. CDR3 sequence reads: CASSLDREPPGYTF. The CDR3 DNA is TGTGCCAGCAGCTTAGACAGGGAACCGCCTGGCTACACCTTC.

CDR3 nucleotide sequence: TGTGCCAGCAGTCCCCCGTTGAACACTGAAGCTTTCTTT. Translation: CASSPPLNTEAFF. The chain uses TRBV28 and TRBJ1-1; D gene unclear. The V gene lost 5 bases and the J gene lost 0 bases, with 7 bases spanning the gap. The CDR3 is 13 residues long. Per germline, CDR1 MDHEN and CDR2 SYDVKM.

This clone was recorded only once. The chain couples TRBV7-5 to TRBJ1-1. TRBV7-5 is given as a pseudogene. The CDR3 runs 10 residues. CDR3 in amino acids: CARGGAEAFF. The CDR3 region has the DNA TGTGCCAGAGGGGGGGCTGAAGCTTTCTTT.

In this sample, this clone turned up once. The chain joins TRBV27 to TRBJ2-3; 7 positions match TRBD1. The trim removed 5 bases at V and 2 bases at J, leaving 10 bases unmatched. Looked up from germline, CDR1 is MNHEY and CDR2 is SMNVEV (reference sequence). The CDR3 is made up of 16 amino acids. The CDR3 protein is CASSLGQAGATDTQYF. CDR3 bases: TGTGCCAGCAGTCTCGGACAGGCCGGAGCCACAGATACGCAGTATTTT.

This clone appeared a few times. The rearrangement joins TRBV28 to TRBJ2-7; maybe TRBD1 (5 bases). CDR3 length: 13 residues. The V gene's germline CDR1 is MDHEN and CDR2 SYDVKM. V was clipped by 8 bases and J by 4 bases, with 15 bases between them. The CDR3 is CASGLEGVYEQYF. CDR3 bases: TGTGCCAGCGGGCTGGAAGGGGTATACGAGCAGTACTTC.

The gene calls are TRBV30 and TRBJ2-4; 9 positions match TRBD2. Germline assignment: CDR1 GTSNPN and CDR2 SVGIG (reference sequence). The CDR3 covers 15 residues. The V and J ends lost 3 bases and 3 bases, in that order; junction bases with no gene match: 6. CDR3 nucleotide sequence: TGTGCCTGGAGGGGGGTAGCGGGAGTCAAAAACATTCAGTACTTC. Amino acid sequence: CAWRGVAGVKNIQYF.

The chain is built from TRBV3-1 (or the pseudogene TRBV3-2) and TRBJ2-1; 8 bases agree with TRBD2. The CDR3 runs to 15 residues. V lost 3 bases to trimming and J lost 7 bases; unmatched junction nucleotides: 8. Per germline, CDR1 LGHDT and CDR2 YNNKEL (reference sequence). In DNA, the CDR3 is TGTGCCAGCAGCCAGTTTGGAAGCGGGGGAAATGAGCAGTTCTTC. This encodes CASSQFGSGGNEQFF.

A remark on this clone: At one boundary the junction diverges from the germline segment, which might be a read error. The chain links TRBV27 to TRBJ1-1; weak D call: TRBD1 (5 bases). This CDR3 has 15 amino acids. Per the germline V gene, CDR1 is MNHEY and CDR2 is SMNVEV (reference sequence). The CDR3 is CASSLSPQGNTEAFF. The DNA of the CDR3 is TGTGCCAGCAGTCTATCTCCCCAGGGAAACACTGAAGCTTTCTTT.

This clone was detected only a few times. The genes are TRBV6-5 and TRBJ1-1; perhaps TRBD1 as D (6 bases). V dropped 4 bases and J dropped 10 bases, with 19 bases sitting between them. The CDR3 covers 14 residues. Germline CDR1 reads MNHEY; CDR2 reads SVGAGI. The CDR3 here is CASSFYRDLMGAFF. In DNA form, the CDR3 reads TGTGCCAGCAGTTTTTACAGGGACCTAATGGGAGCTTTCTTT.

The DNA for the CDR3 is TGTGCCAGCAGCCTTGAGGGGGGGGAGACCCAGTACTTC. This codes for CASSLEGGETQYF. The chain has TRBV11-2 and TRBJ2-5, with D perhaps matching TRBD2 (7 bases). V was cut by 5 bases and J by 5 bases, with 12 bases left in between. CDR3 length: 13 amino acids. Germline CDR1 SGHAT, CDR2 FQNNGV.

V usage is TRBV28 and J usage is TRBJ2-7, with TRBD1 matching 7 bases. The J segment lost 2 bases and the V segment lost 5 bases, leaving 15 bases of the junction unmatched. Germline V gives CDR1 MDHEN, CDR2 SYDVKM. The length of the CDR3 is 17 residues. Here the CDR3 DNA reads TGTGCCAGCAGTACTTCCGCAACAGGGGTGAGGACCTACGAGCAGTACTTC. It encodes CASSTSATGVRTYEQYF.

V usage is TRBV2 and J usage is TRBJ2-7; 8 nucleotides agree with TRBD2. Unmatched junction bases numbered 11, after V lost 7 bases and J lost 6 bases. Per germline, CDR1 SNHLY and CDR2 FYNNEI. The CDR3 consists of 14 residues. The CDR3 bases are TGTGCCAGCATTGCTGCGGGACTAGGGTTCGAGCAGTACTTC. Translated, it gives CASIAAGLGFEQYF.

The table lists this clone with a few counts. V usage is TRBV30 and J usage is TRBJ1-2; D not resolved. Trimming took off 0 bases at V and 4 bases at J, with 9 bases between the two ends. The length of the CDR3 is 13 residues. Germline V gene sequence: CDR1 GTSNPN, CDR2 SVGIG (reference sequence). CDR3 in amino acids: CAWSVDLLYGYTF. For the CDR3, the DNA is TGTGCCTGGAGTGTTGATCTACTCTATGGCTACACCTTC.